This is a list of T cell receptor beta chains from one sample in a study of blood T cells in healthy people across ages. Via MiXCR, TCRdb re-called the 5' RACE reads, giving one row per CDR3 protein. Among about 830,000 distinct CDR3 sequences listed, roughly 60% were seen once. Sequencing was performed on blood. These receptors came from a young man in good health. Both conserved end residues are part of each CDR3. Each record gives: J gene, clone size, V gene, D gene, CDR3 protein, CDR3 DNA. A D gene is named only where the DNA matches it firmly. Rows may omit the clone size; those that give it use once, few, many or a size class.

J gene: TRBJ2-4; clone size: .; V gene: TRBV7-3; D gene: TRBD1; CDR3 protein: CASSAKRTGTIQYF; CDR3 DNA: TGTGCCAGCAGCGCTAAGAGGACAGGCACCATTCAGTACTTC
J gene: TRBJ2-3; clone size: .; V gene: TRBV7-8; D gene: TRBD1; CDR3 protein: CASSLTSGTGSDTQYF; CDR3 DNA: TGTGCCAGCAGCCTAACCTCCGGGACAGGGTCCGATACGCAGTATTTT
J gene: TRBJ1-2; clone size: .; V gene: TRBV6-2/TRBV6-3; D gene: .; CDR3 protein: CATATQGLYGYTF; CDR3 DNA: TGTGCCACCGCTACCCAGGGCCTCTATGGCTACACCTTC
J gene: TRBJ2-1; clone size: few; V gene: TRBV7-2; D gene: TRBD2; CDR3 protein: CASSPAPLAASYNEQFF; CDR3 DNA: TGTGCCAGCAGCCCCGCACCACTAGCGGCCTCCTACAATGAGCAGTTCTTC
J gene: TRBJ2-5; clone size: .; V gene: TRBV10-3; D gene: .; CDR3 protein: CAISVDHKETQYF; CDR3 DNA: TGTGCCATCAGTGTGGACCACAAAGAGACCCAGTACTTC
J gene: TRBJ2-1; clone size: .; V gene: TRBV4-3; D gene: .; CDR3 protein: CASSQDLAGKYNEQFF; CDR3 DNA: TGCGCCAGCAGCCAAGATCTCGCAGGGAAATACAATGAGCAGTTCTTC
J gene: TRBJ1-6; clone size: .; V gene: TRBV20-1; D gene: .; CDR3 protein: CSARAIGRLDSPLHF; CDR3 DNA: TGCAGTGCTAGGGCAATAGGGAGATTGGATTCACCCCTCCACTTT
J gene: TRBJ1-2; clone size: once; V gene: TRBV30; D gene: .; CDR3 protein: CAGAGGIGGYTF; CDR3 DNA: TGTGCCGGGGCCGGAGGGATCGGAGGCTACACCTTC
J gene: TRBJ2-1; clone size: few; V gene: TRBV7-9; D gene: .; CDR3 protein: CASSQRPGTLFSYNEQFF; CDR3 DNA: TGTGCCAGCAGCCAACGTCCCGGGACACTTTTCTCCTACAATGAGCAGTTCTTC
J gene: TRBJ2-2; clone size: .; V gene: TRBV10-3; D gene: TRBD1; CDR3 protein: CAITGGNTGELFF; CDR3 DNA: TGTGCCATTACAGGGGGCAACACCGGGGAGCTGTTTTTT
J gene: TRBJ2-5; clone size: .; V gene: TRBV6-5; D gene: .; CDR3 protein: CASSYARQQETRYF; CDR3 DNA: TGTGCCAGCAGTTACGCGAGGCAGCAAGAGACCCGGTACTTC
J gene: TRBJ2-7; clone size: .; V gene: TRBV5-1; D gene: .; CDR3 protein: CASSSSAGQPYEQYF; CDR3 DNA: TGCGCCAGCAGCTCATCTGCGGGACAGCCATACGAGCAGTACTTC
J gene: TRBJ2-6; clone size: few; V gene: TRBV14; D gene: .; CDR3 protein: CASSQRQGQPSGANVLTF; CDR3 DNA: TGTGCCAGCAGCCAACGACAAGGACAGCCCTCTGGGGCCAACGTCCTGACTTTC
J gene: TRBJ2-3; clone size: .; V gene: TRBV20-1; D gene: TRBD2; CDR3 protein: CSARPSGGANTQYF; CDR3 DNA: TGCAGTGCTAGGCCCAGCGGGGGGGCTAATACGCAGTATTTT
J gene: TRBJ2-3; clone size: .; V gene: TRBV20-1; D gene: TRBD2; CDR3 protein: CSAERGYTDTQYF; CDR3 DNA: TGCAGTGCGGAGCGGGGCTACACAGATACGCAGTATTTT
J gene: TRBJ2-5; clone size: .; V gene: TRBV7-2; D gene: .; CDR3 protein: CASSLTRPGQQYF; CDR3 DNA: TGTGCCAGCAGCCTCACACGTCCGGGCCAGCAGTACTTC
J gene: TRBJ2-3; clone size: .; V gene: TRBV20-1; D gene: TRBD2; CDR3 protein: CSARDQGLASDTQYF; CDR3 DNA: TGCAGTGCTAGAGATCAAGGACTAGCTTCAGATACGCAGTATTTT
J gene: TRBJ2-7; clone size: few; V gene: TRBV15; D gene: TRBD2; CDR3 protein: CATSRDSGGASYEQYF; CDR3 DNA: TGTGCCACCAGCAGAGATAGCGGGGGGGCGTCCTACGAGCAGTACTTC
J gene: TRBJ1-4; clone size: few; V gene: TRBV3-1; D gene: .; CDR3 protein: CASSQVKGGEKLFF; CDR3 DNA: TGTGCCAGCAGCCAGGTGAAGGGAGGTGAAAAACTGTTTTTT
J gene: TRBJ2-5; clone size: many; V gene: TRBV11-2; D gene: TRBD2; CDR3 protein: CASSYRRGTSLGTQYF; CDR3 DNA: TGTGCCAGCAGCTACCGACGAGGGACTAGTCTCGGGACCCAGTACTTC